Below, one TCR beta chain is given with its context. This clone has more than one count but fewer than ten. The antigen this receptor binds is unknown. Base qualities are missing; no much larger clone stands one base away. CDR1 is given as LNHDA and CDR2 as SQIVND, both from the germline V gene (reference sequence). V is clipped by 6 bases and J by 0 bases, and the sequence between their germline boundaries is 12 bases long. The CDR3 spans 15 residues, from the cysteine through the phenylalanine. The entry retains the CDR3 DNA only, 45 bases that are in frame from base 1. A MiSeq instrument was used for deep resolution sequencing, which targeted depths ranging from 1 in 1 million up to 1 in 200,000 T cells, with coverage averaging 10x for each clonotype. The immunoSEQ hsTCRB Kit was used to generate the TCR beta libraries. The study's own analysis went as follows. The data were analyzed with ImmunoSEQ Analyzer and ImmunoSEQ Data Assistant, and V, D and J gene assignments followed IMGT definitions. Clonality, with values ranging from 0 to 1, was calculated as one minus the normalized Shannon entropy of productive rearrangement frequencies. Only overrepresented clonotypes making up at least 0.05% of each patient's repertoire were included in the public clonotype analysis. Roughly 12 age-matched healthy donor repertoires from immuneACCESS were used as controls for clonality. The source is immuneACCESS, and TCRdb retained only in-frame sequences with V and J called. Part of the clones is not carried over; for the studies checked, unresolved V genes explain less than half of this, and the remainder is unexplained. V, J and clone size reflect that table, while D and trimming were determined from the DNA. The sample table shows fewer than 400,000 clones, and roughly 71% are seen once. Just under 6.5% of the sample lies in the top ten.

This entry comes from a study of cytotoxic CD8 clonotypes in ibrutinib-treated CLL (dated by TCRdb to about 2021). A note on the overall study: The cohort was composed of around twelve relapsed/refractory and around 15 treatment-naive patients; IGHV unmutated status was identified in approximately 18 patients. Partial responses were observed in about 24 patients and complete responses in 2; after a median follow-up of around 68 months, remission was maintained in 15 or so patients and progression was observed in approximately twelve. Response samples were taken after a median of 12 months on treatment, ranging from about 6 to 40 months. Samples averaged approximately 250,000 productive templates and 90,000 to 100,000 productive rearrangements. Longitudinal samples were available for about 30% of the 86 trial participants. Cryopreserved peripheral blood mononuclear cells were obtained prior to treatment, at the time of response, and at either disease progression or sustained remission. All remission and progressive disease samples were collected while patients were still receiving ibrutinib.

For TCR beta library preparation, approximately 1.9 micrograms of genomic DNA was extracted from cryopreserved PBMCs. Longitudinal blood samples from CLL patients on ibrutinib monotherapy underwent high-throughput TCR beta sequencing. The patients took part in an open-label, single-center phase 2 trial of ibrutinib monotherapy. The study at large found these results: Public clonotypes were found to be uncommon and were observed to contract or remain stable during treatment; the increase in clonality was shown to reflect expansion of private clonotypes at ibrutinib response. Baseline clonality exceeded that of age-matched healthy donors and correlated strongly with circulating CD8+ T-cell counts. An increase in clonality was observed at ibrutinib response, with clonality remaining stable during sustained remission and falling back toward baseline at progression. Lymph node repertoires were not examined, and the timing of sampling was not matched between patients in sustained remission and those whose disease progressed.

The clonotype was recovered from a human donor with chronic lymphocytic leukemia. The source material was PBMCs, sampled after 36 months of ibrutinib treatment. The receptor chain draws on TRBV19 and TRBJ2-1; the D gene is possibly TRBD1 or TRBD2, each agreeing over 6 bases. The DNA reads TGTGCCAGTAGCCGACGGGGGCCCTCCTACAATGAGCAGTTCTTC. Its coded protein is CASSRRGPSYNEQFF.